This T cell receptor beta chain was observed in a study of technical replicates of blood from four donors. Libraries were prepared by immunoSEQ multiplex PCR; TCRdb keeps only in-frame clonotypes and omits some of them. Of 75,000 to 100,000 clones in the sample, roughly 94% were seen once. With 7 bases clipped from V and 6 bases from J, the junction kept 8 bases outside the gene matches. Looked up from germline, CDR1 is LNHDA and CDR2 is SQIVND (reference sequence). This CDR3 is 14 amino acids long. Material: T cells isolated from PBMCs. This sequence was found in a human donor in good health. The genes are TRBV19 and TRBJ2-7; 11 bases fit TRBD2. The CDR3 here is CASITSGRSREQYF. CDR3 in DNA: TGTGCCAGTATCACTAGCGGGAGAAGTCGCGAGCAGTACTTC.